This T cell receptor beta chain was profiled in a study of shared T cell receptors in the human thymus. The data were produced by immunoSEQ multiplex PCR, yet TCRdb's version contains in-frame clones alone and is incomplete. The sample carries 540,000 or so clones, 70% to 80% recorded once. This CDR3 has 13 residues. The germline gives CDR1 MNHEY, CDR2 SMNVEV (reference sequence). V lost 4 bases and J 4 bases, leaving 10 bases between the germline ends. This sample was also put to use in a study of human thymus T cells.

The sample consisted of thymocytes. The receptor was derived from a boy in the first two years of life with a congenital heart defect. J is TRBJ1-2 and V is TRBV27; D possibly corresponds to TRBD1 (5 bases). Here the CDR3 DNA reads TGTGCCAGCAGTTGGAGGGGAAGCTATGGCTACACCTTC. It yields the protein CASSWRGSYGYTF.